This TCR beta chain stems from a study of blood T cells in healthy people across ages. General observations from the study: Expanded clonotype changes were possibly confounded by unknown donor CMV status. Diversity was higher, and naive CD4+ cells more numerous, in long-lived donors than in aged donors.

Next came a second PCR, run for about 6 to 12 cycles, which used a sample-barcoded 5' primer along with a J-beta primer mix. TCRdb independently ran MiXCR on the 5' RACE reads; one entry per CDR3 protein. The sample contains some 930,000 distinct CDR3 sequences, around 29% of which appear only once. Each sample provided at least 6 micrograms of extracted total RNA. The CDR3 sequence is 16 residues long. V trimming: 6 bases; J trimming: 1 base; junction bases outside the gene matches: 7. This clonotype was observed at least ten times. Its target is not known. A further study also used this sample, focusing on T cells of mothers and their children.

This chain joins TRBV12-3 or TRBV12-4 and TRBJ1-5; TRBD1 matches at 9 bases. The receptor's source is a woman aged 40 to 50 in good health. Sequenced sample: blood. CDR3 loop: CASSEGQGGSNQPQHF. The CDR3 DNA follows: TGTGCCAGCAGCGAGGGACAGGGTGGGAGCAATCAGCCCCAGCATTTT.